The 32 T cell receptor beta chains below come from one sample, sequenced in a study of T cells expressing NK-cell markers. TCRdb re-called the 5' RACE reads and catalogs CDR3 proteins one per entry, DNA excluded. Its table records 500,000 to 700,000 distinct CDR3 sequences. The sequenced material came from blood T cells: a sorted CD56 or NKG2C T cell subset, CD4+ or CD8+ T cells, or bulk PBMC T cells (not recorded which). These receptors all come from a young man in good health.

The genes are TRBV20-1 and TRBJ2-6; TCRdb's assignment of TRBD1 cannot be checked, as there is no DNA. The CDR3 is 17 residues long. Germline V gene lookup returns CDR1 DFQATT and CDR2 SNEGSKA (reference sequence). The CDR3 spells CSATKPGHLSGANVLTF.

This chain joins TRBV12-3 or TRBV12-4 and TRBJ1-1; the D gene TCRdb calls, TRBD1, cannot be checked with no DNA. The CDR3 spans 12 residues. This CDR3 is CAGRALNTEAFF.

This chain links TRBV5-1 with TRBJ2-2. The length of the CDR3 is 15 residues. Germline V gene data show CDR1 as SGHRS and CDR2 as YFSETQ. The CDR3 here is CASSLAPLGTGELFF.

CDR3: CSARDTQREYIGELFF. V and J are TRBV20-1 and TRBJ2-2; without DNA, the TCRdb call of TRBD2 cannot be checked. The length of the CDR3 is 16 residues. Germline V CDR1 and CDR2: DFQATT, SNEGSKA (reference sequence).

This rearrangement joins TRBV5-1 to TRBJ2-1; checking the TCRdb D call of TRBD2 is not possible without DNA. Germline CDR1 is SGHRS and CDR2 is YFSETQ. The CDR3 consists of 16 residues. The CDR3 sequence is CASSSGLAGVWNEQFF.

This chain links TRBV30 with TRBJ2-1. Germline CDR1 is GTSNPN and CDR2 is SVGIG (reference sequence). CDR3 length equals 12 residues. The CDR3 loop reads CAWRGQYGEQFF. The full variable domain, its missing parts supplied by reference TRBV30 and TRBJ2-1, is SQTIHQWPATLVQPVGSPLSLECTVEGTSNPNLYWYRQAAGRGLQLLFYSVGIGQISSEVPQNLSASRPQDRQFILSSKKLLLSDSGFYLCAWRGQYGEQFFGPGTRLTVL.

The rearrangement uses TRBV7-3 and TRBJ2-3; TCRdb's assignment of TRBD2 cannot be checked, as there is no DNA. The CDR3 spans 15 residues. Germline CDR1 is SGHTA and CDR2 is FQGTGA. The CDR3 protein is CASSFGADRTDTQYF.

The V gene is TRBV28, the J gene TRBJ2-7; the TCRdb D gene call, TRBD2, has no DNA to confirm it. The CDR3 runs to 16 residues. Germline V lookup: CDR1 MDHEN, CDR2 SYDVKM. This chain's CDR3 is CASSTTGTSDTYEQYF.

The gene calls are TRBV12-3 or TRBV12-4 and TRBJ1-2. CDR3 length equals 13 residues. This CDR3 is CASSDGRGYGYTF.

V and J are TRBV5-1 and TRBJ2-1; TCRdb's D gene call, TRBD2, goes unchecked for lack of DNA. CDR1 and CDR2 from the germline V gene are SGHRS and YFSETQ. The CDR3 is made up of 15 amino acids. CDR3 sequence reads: CASSLLPSGQKQQFF.

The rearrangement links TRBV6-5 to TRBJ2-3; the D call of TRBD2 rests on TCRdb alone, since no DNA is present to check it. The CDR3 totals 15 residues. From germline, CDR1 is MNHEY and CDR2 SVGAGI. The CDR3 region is CASSSSGRATDTQYF.

The CDR3 region is CASSLGGSGELFF. The chain employs TRBV12-3 or TRBV12-4 and TRBJ2-2. The CDR3 length is 13 residues.

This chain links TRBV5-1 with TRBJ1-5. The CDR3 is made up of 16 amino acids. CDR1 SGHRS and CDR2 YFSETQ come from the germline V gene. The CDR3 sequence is CASSFGPYQSNQPQHF.

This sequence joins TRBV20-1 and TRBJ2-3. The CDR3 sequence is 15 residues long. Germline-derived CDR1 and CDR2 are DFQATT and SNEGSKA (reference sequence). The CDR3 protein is CSARDTTQFTDTQYF.

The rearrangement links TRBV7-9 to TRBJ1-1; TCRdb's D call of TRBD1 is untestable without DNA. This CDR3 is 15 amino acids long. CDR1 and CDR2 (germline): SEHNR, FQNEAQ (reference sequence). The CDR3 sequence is CASRELGHMNTEAFF.

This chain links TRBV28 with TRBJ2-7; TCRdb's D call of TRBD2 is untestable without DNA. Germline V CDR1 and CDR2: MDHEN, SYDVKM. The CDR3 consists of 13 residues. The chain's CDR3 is CASSLPPLAAQYF.

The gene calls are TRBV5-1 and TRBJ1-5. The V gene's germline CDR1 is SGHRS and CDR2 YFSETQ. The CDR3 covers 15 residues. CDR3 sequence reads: CASSVGDLSNQPQHF.

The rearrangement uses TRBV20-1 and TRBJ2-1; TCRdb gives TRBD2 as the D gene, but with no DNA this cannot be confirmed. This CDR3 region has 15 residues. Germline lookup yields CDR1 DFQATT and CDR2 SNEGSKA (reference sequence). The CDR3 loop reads CSASSSGRARGEQFF.

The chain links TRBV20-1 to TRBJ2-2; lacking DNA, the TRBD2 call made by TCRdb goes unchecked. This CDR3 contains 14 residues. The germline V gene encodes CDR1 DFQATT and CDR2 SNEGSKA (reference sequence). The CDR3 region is CSLVQAGLTGELFF.

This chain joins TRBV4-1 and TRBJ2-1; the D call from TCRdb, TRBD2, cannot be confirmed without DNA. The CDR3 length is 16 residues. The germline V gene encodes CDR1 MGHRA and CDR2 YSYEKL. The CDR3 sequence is CASSQGVGGPNNEQFF.

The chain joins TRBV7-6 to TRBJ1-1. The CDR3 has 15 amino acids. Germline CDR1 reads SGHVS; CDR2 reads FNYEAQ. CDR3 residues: CASSPAVGTNTEAFF.

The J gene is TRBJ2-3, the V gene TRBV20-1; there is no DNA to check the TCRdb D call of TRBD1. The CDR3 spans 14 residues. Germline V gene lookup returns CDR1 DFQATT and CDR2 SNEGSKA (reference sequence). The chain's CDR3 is CSASRALGPDTQYF.

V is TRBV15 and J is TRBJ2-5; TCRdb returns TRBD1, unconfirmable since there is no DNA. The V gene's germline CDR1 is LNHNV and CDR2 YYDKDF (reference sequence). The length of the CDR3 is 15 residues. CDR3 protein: CATSRVRDVQETQYF.

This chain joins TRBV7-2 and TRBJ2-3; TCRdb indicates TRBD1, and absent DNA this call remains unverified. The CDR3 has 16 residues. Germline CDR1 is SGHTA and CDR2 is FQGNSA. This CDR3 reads CASSLQTGRSTDTQYF.

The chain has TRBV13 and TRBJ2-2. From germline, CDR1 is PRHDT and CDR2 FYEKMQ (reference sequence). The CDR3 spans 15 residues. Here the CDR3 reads CASSSDRTNTGELFF. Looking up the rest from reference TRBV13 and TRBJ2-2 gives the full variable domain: AAGVIQSPRHLIKEKRETATLKCYPIPRHDTVYWYQQGPGQDPQFLISFYEKMQSDKGSIPDRFSAQQFSDYHSELNMSSLELGDSALYFCASSSDRTNTGELFFGEGSRLTVL.

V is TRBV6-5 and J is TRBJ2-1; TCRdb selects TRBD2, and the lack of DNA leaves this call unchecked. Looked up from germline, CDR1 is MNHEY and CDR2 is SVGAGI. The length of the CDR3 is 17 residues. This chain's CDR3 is CASSYWRGLAGGDEQFF.

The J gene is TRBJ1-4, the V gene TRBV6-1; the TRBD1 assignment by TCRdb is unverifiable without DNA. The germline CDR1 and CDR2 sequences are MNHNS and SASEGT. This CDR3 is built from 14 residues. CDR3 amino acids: CASSELGGNEKLFF.

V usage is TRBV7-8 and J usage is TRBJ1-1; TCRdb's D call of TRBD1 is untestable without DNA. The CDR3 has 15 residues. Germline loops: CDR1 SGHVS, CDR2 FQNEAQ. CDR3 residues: CASSSQGTKNTEAFF.

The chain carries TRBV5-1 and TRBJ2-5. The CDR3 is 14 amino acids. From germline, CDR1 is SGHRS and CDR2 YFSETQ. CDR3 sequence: CASSLDTGQETQYF. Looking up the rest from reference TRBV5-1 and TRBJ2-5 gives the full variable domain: KAGVTQTPRYLIKTRGQQVTLSCSPISGHRSVSWYQQTPGQGLQFLFEYFSETQRNKGNFPGRFSGRQFSNSRSEMNVSTLELGDSALYLCASSLDTGQETQYFGPGTRLLVL.

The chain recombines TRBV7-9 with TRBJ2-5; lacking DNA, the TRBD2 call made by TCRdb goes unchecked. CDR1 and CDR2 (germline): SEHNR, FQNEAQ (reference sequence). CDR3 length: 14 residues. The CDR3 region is CASSLDLLAETQYF.

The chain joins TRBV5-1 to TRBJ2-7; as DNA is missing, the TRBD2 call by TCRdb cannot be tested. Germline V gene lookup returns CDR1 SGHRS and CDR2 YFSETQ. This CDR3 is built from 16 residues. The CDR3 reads CASSGGGRGLAGEQYF. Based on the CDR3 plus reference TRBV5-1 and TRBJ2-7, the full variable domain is KAGVTQTPRYLIKTRGQQVTLSCSPISGHRSVSWYQQTPGQGLQFLFEYFSETQRNKGNFPGRFSGRQFSNSRSEMNVSTLELGDSALYLCASSGGGRGLAGEQYFGPGTRLTVT.

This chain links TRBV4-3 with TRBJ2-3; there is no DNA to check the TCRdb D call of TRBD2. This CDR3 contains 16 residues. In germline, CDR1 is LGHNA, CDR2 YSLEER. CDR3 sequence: CASSQSGSGRTDTQYF.